One and the same sample provided the 29 T cell receptor beta chains below, sequenced in a study of cytomegalovirus exposure and HLA in healthy donors. This PCR relied on a set of 60 Vbeta primers and 13 Jbeta primers. Sequenced by immunoSEQ multiplex PCR; TCRdb stores in-frame clones only, minus some. The profile shows about 160,000 clones, about 80% of them singletons. Sequencing was carried out using PBMCs. The receptors originated from a girl between 10 and 17 years old in good health and CMV-seropositive.

The rearrangement links TRBV2 to TRBJ2-1; D uncertain. Germline CDR1 SNHLY, CDR2 FYNNEI. Trimming left V 0 bases short and J 8 bases short, with 5 bases between. The CDR3 loop spans 12 amino acids. The DNA for the CDR3 is TGTGCCAGCAGTGAAGCGGGCTATGAGCAGTTCTTC. This codes for CASSEAGYEQFF. Full variable domain (remainder filled in from reference TRBV2 and TRBJ2-1): EPEVTQTPSHQVTQMGQEVILRCVPISNHLYFYWYRQILGQKVEFLVSFYNNEISEKSEIFDDQFSVERPDGSNFTLKIRSTKLEDSAMYFCASSEAGYEQFFGPGTRLTVL.

The V call is TRBV30, the J call TRBJ2-1; 11 nucleotides line up with TRBD1. The CDR3 loop spans 15 amino acids. Germline V lookup: CDR1 GTSNPN, CDR2 SVGIG (reference sequence). The CDR3 spells CAYRGGTGGYNEQFF. The CDR3 DNA is TGTGCTTACCGGGGTGGGACAGGGGGCTACAATGAGCAGTTCTTC.

Note on this clone: Other DNA sequences in the same sample also yield this CDR3. V and J are TRBV27 and TRBJ2-7, with 10 bases aligning to TRBD1. CDR1 is MNHEY and CDR2 is SMNVEV in the germline V gene (reference sequence). Losses at the gene ends were 7 bases for V and 3 bases for J; bases not matched to a gene: 6. CDR3 length: 14 residues. CDR3 in amino acids: CASKPGQGNYEQYF. As DNA, the CDR3 is TGTGCCAGCAAACCGGGACAGGGGAACTACGAGCAGTACTTC.

The chain couples TRBV7-2 to TRBJ2-7; TRBD2 aligns across 11 bases. Germline values: CDR1 SGHTA, CDR2 FQGNSA. The CDR3 runs to 15 residues. V lost 2 bases, J lost 6 bases, and 6 bases stayed unmatched. This CDR3 is CASSLLAGGLVEQYF. For the CDR3, the DNA is TGTGCCAGCAGCTTATTAGCGGGGGGGCTGGTCGAGCAGTACTTC.

This clone was observed a handful of times. The J gene is TRBJ1-2, the V gene TRBV5-4; a possible D gene is TRBD1 (6 bases). Germline values: CDR1 SGHNT, CDR2 YYREEE (reference sequence). Trimming cost V 6 bases and J 4 bases, with 19 bases left between them. This CDR3 spans 15 amino acids. The CDR3 DNA is TGTGCCAGCACCAACGCGGACAGCACTCCCTATGGCTACACCTTC. It encodes CASTNADSTPYGYTF. The full variable domain, rest sourced from reference TRBV5-4 and TRBJ1-2, is ETGVTQSPTHLIKTRGQQVTLRCSSQSGHNTVSWYQQALGQGPQFIFQYYREEENGRGNFPPRFSGLQFPNYSSELNVNALELDDSALYLCASTNADSTPYGYTFGSGTRLTVV.

J is TRBJ1-2 and V is TRBV18, with 8 bases that match TRBD1. Germline-derived CDR1 and CDR2 are KGHSH and LQKENI. Trimming removed 3 bases from V and 1 base from J; junction bases left unmatched: 10. The CDR3 consists of 17 residues. The CDR3 is CASSPQQNRGFNYGYTF. The CDR3 region has the DNA TGTGCCAGCTCACCCCAACAGAACAGGGGGTTTAACTATGGCTACACCTTC.

The chain recombines TRBV5-5 with TRBJ1-4, with D possibly TRBD1 on 5 matching bases. Germline V lookup: CDR1 SGHKS, CDR2 YYEKEE (reference sequence). V gave up 4 bases and J gave up 0 bases, with 13 bases separating them. This CDR3 is 16 amino acids long. DNA of the CDR3: TGTGCCAGCAGCCCTTGGGGGGAACCAACTAATGAAAAACTGTTTTTT. This translates into CASSPWGEPTNEKLFF.

The CDR3 nucleotides read TGTGCCAGCAGCCGGGGGACTGCCTCTGGAAACACCATATATTTT. Translated: CASSRGTASGNTIYF. The gene calls are TRBV6-5 and TRBJ1-3; possibly TRBD1 for D (5 bases). Germline CDR1 MNHEY, CDR2 SVGAGI. CDR3 length equals 15 residues. Trimming shortened V by 6 bases and J by 0 bases, and 12 bases separated the two germline ends.

Written as DNA, the CDR3 is TGTGCCAGCAGCTATAGCGGGGGGGCCCACAATGAGCAGTTCTTC. Translated, it gives CASSYSGGAHNEQFF. The chain couples TRBV7-6 to TRBJ2-1, with 11 bases identical to TRBD2. Germline lookup yields CDR1 SGHVS and CDR2 FNYEAQ. The CDR3 has 15 residues. V shed 4 bases, J shed 5 bases, and the junction held 4 bases outside the gene matches.

The sample holds one count of this clone. This chain uses TRBV27 with TRBJ1-4; the match to TRBD1 covers 7 bases. Trimming removed 5 bases from V and 8 bases from J; junction bases left unmatched: 8. From germline, CDR1 is MNHEY and CDR2 SMNVEV (reference sequence). The CDR3 is made up of 14 amino acids. This CDR3 is CASSHRTGGEKLFF. The CDR3 DNA is TGTGCCAGCAGTCATCGGACAGGAGGAGAAAAACTGTTTTTT.

This clone was recorded a few times. DNA for the CDR3: TGTGCCAGCAGCTTAGAAGGGGGCGGTTACGAGCAGTACTTC. Its translation is CASSLEGGGYEQYF. This sequence joins TRBV7-2 and TRBJ2-7, with 7 bases matching TRBD1. J gave up 4 bases and V 1 base, and 4 bases lay outside the gene matches. The CDR3 has 14 residues. Germline CDR1 SGHTA, CDR2 FQGNSA.

The chain couples TRBV4-3 to TRBJ2-1; 7 nucleotides match TRBD2. The CDR3 totals 15 residues. In germline, CDR1 is LGHNA, CDR2 YSLEER. Trimming removed 0 bases from V and 8 bases from J; junction bases left unmatched: 7. DNA for the CDR3: TGCGCCAGCAGCCAAGAGACACTAGCGATCTATGAGCAGTTCTTC. This codes for CASSQETLAIYEQFF.

J is TRBJ2-7 and V is TRBV28; D possibly corresponds to TRBD1 (6 bases). Germline V gene data show CDR1 as MDHEN and CDR2 as SYDVKM. CDR3 length: 15 residues. V was shortened by 4 bases and J by 0 bases, with 13 bases between the two germline ends. The CDR3: CASSSLRGSSYEQYF. CDR3 bases: TGTGCCAGCAGTTCTCTCAGGGGTAGCTCCTACGAGCAGTACTTC.

This sequence joins TRBV2 and TRBJ1-2; 7 bases fit TRBD1. The V segment lost 9 bases and the J segment 8 bases; nucleotides outside the gene matches: 30. The CDR3 extends over 19 amino acids. Looked up from germline, CDR1 is SNHLY and CDR2 is FYNNEI. As DNA, the CDR3 is TGTGCCAGATCGCAGATTCGACAGGGTGACTCCTTATCGTCAGAGGGCTACACCTTC. Protein sequence: CARSQIRQGDSLSSEGYTF.

The sample holds one count of this clone. The gene calls are TRBV18 and TRBJ2-7; 7 positions match TRBD1. CDR3 length: 16 amino acids. CDR1 and CDR2 from the germline V gene are KGHSH and LQKENI. The junction had 9 bases not matched to a gene; V was cut back by 2 bases and J by 2 bases. The CDR3 spells CASSPGRDSSTYEQYF. CDR3 nucleotides: TGTGCCAGCTCACCAGGCCGGGACAGCAGCACCTACGAGCAGTACTTC.

This clone was observed a few times. The genes are TRBV5-1 and TRBJ2-1; no clear D gene. Trimming cost V 3 bases and J 10 bases, with 11 bases left between them. The V gene's germline CDR1 is SGHRS and CDR2 YFSETQ. The CDR3 has 12 residues. CDR3 region: CASSSNAREQFF. Written as DNA, the CDR3 is TGCGCCAGCAGCTCCAATGCACGGGAGCAGTTCTTC.

The J gene is TRBJ2-6, the V gene TRBV7-3, with 12 bases that match TRBD1. Germline CDR1 and CDR2: SGHTA and FQGTGA. The length of the CDR3 is 19 residues. The J segment lost 2 bases and the V segment lost 0 bases, leaving 5 bases of the junction unmatched. DNA for the CDR3: TGTGCCAGCAGCTTAACGAGGGGACAGGGGGCTGCTGGGGCCAACGTCCTGACTTTC. Its translation is CASSLTRGQGAAGANVLTF. Supplemented by reference TRBV7-3 and TRBJ2-6, the full variable domain reads GAGVSQTPSNKVTEKGKYVELRCDPISGHTALYWYRQSLGQGPEFLIYFQGTGAADDSGLPNDRFFAVRPEGSVSTLKIQRTERGDSAVYLCASSLTRGQGAAGANVLTFGAGSRLTVL.

The chain links TRBV7-9 to TRBJ2-7; weak D call: TRBD2 (5 bases). The germline V and J ends were trimmed by 5 bases and 4 bases, with 15 bases remaining between them. CDR3 length: 14 residues. Germline V lookup: CDR1 SEHNR, CDR2 FQNEAQ (reference sequence). The CDR3 protein is CASSPAGMRYEQYF. The CDR3 DNA is TGTGCCAGCAGCCCGGCCGGGATGAGGTACGAGCAGTACTTC.

For the CDR3, the DNA is TGTGCCAGCAGCGTAGGACTAGCGGGAGAGATTGGGGACAATGAGCAGTTCTTC. This codes for CASSVGLAGEIGDNEQFF. The J gene is TRBJ2-1, the V gene TRBV9; TRBD2 agrees at 12 bases. The trim removed 0 bases at V and 5 bases at J, leaving 9 bases unmatched. The CDR3 is 18 amino acids. Germline V gene sequence: CDR1 SGDLS, CDR2 YYNGEE. The complete variable domain, with remaining parts taken from reference TRBV9 and TRBJ2-1, reads DSGVTQTPKHLITATGQRVTLRCSPRSGDLSVYWYQQSLDQGLQFLIQYYNGEERAKGNILERFSAQQFPDLHSELNLSSLELGDSALYFCASSVGLAGEIGDNEQFFGPGTRLTVL.

The rearrangement links TRBV5-1 to TRBJ1-3; TRBD1 aligns across 7 bases. The germline V gene has CDR1 SGHRS and CDR2 YFSETQ. J was trimmed by 0 bases and V by 1 base; bases with no gene match: 1. The CDR3 covers 15 residues. CDR3: CASSLRTGSGNTIYF. For the CDR3, the DNA is TGCGCCAGCAGCTTGCGGACAGGCTCTGGAAACACCATATATTTT.

This rearrangement joins TRBV27 to TRBJ2-7, with D maybe TRBD1 (5 bases). CDR3 length: 13 amino acids. Trimming removed 2 bases at V and 2 bases at J, with 7 bases between. Looked up from germline, CDR1 is MNHEY and CDR2 is SMNVEV (reference sequence). CDR3 sequence reads: CASSLTGTYEQYF. The CDR3 DNA sequence: TGTGCCAGCAGTTTAACAGGCACCTACGAGCAGTACTTC.

The chain recombines TRBV19 with TRBJ1-2; 8 positions agree with TRBD1. Looked up from germline, CDR1 is LNHDA and CDR2 is SQIVND (reference sequence). CDR3 length equals 14 residues. V shed 4 bases and J 8 bases; nucleotides not matched to a gene: 9. The CDR3 loop is CASSTAGGAGGYTF. As DNA, the CDR3 is TGTGCCAGTAGTACGGCAGGGGGCGCGGGGGGCTACACCTTC. Complete variable domain (other parts from reference TRBV19 and TRBJ1-2): DGGITQSPKYLFRKEGQNVTLSCEQNLNHDAMYWYRQDPGQGLRLIYYSQIVNDFQKGDIAEGYSVSREKKESFPLTVTSAQKNPTAFYLCASSTAGGAGGYTFGSGTRLTVV.

This clone was seen only a few times. This chain links TRBV6-5 with TRBJ1-1; 7 nucleotides agree with TRBD1. Germline CDR1 reads MNHEY; CDR2 reads SVGAGI. V trimming: 5 bases; J trimming: 1 base; junction bases outside the gene matches: 4. The CDR3 totals 14 residues. The CDR3 DNA follows: TGTGCCAGCAGTACAGGGGACGGGAACACTGAAGCTTTCTTT. Translation: CASSTGDGNTEAFF.

Note on this clone: One junction end does not reproduce the germline sequence, and a read error may be involved. J is TRBJ1-4 and V is TRBV6-5; D is unresolved. The germline V gene encodes CDR1 MNHEY and CDR2 SVGAGI. This CDR3 region has 12 residues. CDR3 amino acids: CASSYSKEKLFF. The CDR3 DNA reads TGTGCCAGCAGTTACTCTAAAGAAAAACTGTTTTTT.

V gene TRBV30 combines with J gene TRBJ2-5, with 10 bases matching TRBD1. The germline V gene encodes CDR1 GTSNPN and CDR2 SVGIG (reference sequence). V gave up 5 bases and J gave up 5 bases; unmatched junction bases: 2. The CDR3 extends over 12 amino acids. CDR3 sequence: CAWGDRGETQYF. DNA of the CDR3: TGTGCCTGGGGGGACAGGGGTGAGACCCAGTACTTC. Filled out from reference TRBV30 and TRBJ2-5, the complete variable domain reads SQTIHQWPATLVQPVGSPLSLECTVEGTSNPNLYWYRQAAGRGLQLLFYSVGIGQISSEVPQNLSASRPQDRQFILSSKKLLLSDSGFYLCAWGDRGETQYFGPGTRLLVL.

This chain uses TRBV18 with TRBJ1-1; possible D gene TRBD1, 6 bases. Germline-derived CDR1 and CDR2 are KGHSH and LQKENI. The CDR3 has 13 residues. Trimming shortened V by 6 bases and J by 3 bases, and 11 bases separated the two germline ends. This chain's CDR3 is CASSDGQYTEAFF. DNA for the CDR3: TGTGCCAGCTCGGACGGACAGTACACTGAAGCTTTCTTT.

The V and J genes are TRBV19 and TRBJ1-1; D uncertain. The CDR3 is made up of 15 amino acids. Trimming took 1 base from V and 1 from J, leaving 10 bases between them. Germline V gene sequence: CDR1 LNHDA, CDR2 SQIVND (reference sequence). CDR3 bases: TGTGCCAGTAGTATAGGTTTTGGCCCGAACACTGAAGCTTTCTTT. This sequence encodes CASSIGFGPNTEAFF.

The chain has TRBV11-2 and TRBJ1-4, with 9 bases that match TRBD1. CDR1 and CDR2 from the germline V gene are SGHAT and FQNNGV. The CDR3 contains 18 residues. V trimming: 5 bases; J trimming: 5 bases; junction bases outside the gene matches: 15. The CDR3 loop reads CASSIRIVVGQGNEKLFF. Here the CDR3 DNA reads TGTGCCAGCAGCATAAGGATCGTGGTTGGACAGGGGAATGAAAAACTGTTTTTT.

The chain joins TRBV7-8 to TRBJ2-1; D gene unclear. The V end lost 6 bases, the J end lost 1 base, and 13 bases lay between the germline ends. CDR3 size: 15 residues. Germline V gives CDR1 SGHVS, CDR2 FQNEAQ. CDR3 loop: CASSPTRLSYNEQFF. The CDR3 DNA reads as TGTGCCAGCAGTCCCACCAGGCTTTCCTACAATGAGCAGTTCTTC.